Below are 15 T cell receptor beta chains sequenced from a single sample in a study of Graves' ophthalmopathy and Graves' hyperthyroidism. From RNA, the CDR3 regions of TCR beta chains were amplified and sequenced. First-round RT-PCR used HTBI primers; second-round multiplex PCR followed. Using its own MiXCR run on the multiplex PCR reads, TCRdb lists one record per CDR3 protein. This table has roughly 610,000 distinct CDR3 sequences, 22% appearing once. Sequencing was performed on peripheral blood. These receptors were collected from a woman aged 18-29 years with stable Graves' hyperthyroidism. Some clones in this sample may be carry-over from other donors' samples.

This clonotype appeared many times. This chain connects TRBV7-9 to TRBJ2-7; 8 nucleotides agree with TRBD1. CDR3 length: 14 amino acids. Germline loops: CDR1 SEHNR, CDR2 FQNEAQ (reference sequence). J lost 5 bases, V lost 0 bases, and 3 bases had no gene match. CDR3 region: CASSLAGQVHEQYF. In DNA, the CDR3 is TGTGCCAGCAGCTTAGCGGGACAGGTCCACGAGCAGTACTTC.

The V gene is TRBV7-8, the J gene TRBJ2-6; 10 bases are shared with TRBD1. This CDR3 region has 17 residues. Germline CDR1 reads SGHVS; CDR2 reads FQNEAQ. With V trimmed by 5 bases and J by 1 base, 5 bases remained unmatched. CDR3 nucleotide sequence: TGTGCCAGCAGCCTAGACAGGGGGCTTTCTGGGGCCAACGTCCTGACTTTC. Amino acids: CASSLDRGLSGANVLTF.

This clonotype was seen ten or more times. The V call is TRBV2, the J call TRBJ1-2, with TRBD1 matching 7 bases. The J segment lost 7 bases and the V segment lost 5 bases, leaving 7 bases of the junction unmatched. This CDR3 region has 13 residues. Germline V gives CDR1 SNHLY, CDR2 FYNNEI. The CDR3 DNA follows: TGTGCCAGCAGTCGACAGGGAGATGGTGGCTACACCTTC. Translated, it gives CASSRQGDGGYTF.

The chain recombines TRBV6-2 or TRBV6-3 with TRBJ1-5, with 10 bases lining up with TRBD1. This CDR3 is built from 13 residues. V trimming: 7 bases; J trimming: 6 bases; junction bases outside the gene matches: 3. In germline, CDR1 is MNHEY, CDR2 SVGEGT. This CDR3 reads CASTGQGTQPQHF. CDR3 DNA: TGTGCCAGCACGGGACAGGGGACTCAGCCCCAGCATTTT.

The rearrangement links TRBV28 to TRBJ2-6; 9 bases align to TRBD1. The V segment lost 3 bases and the J segment 1 base; nucleotides outside the gene matches: 7. This CDR3 region has 18 residues. Germline lookup yields CDR1 MDHEN and CDR2 SYDVKM. This CDR3 is CASSFQGQGWSGANVLTF. The CDR3 nucleotides read TGTGCCAGCAGTTTTCAGGGACAGGGTTGGTCTGGGGCCAACGTCCTGACTTTC.

The table lists this clonotype with many counts. The rearrangement links TRBV6-5 to TRBJ1-3; D gene unclear. This CDR3 has 15 amino acids. V shed 4 bases and J shed 4 bases, with 14 bases lying between them. Germline CDR1 MNHEY, CDR2 SVGAGI. The CDR3 DNA follows: TGTGCCAGCAGTTTAGGCAGAATGTCCGGAAACACCATATATTTT. This translates into CASSLGRMSGNTIYF.

This clonotype was seen repeatedly, ten times or more. J is TRBJ2-5 and V is TRBV12-3 or TRBV12-4; 14 bases align to TRBD2. This CDR3 is built from 19 residues. Trimming at V came to 5 bases and at J to 4 bases, leaving 15 bases not matched to a gene. CDR3 sequence reads: CASSQGGLAGVYRRETQYF. CDR3 coding DNA: TGTGCCAGCAGTCAAGGGGGACTAGCGGGAGTTTATAGGAGAGAGACCCAGTACTTC.

To note about this clonotype: A read error is possible here, since a much larger clone lies one base away. This chain joins TRBV30 and TRBJ1-1, with D unclear. This CDR3 is 12 amino acids long. Germline values: CDR1 GTSNPN, CDR2 SVGIG (reference sequence). The CDR3 DNA reads as TGTGCCTGGAGTGTACGTTTCACTGAAGCTTGCTTT. Amino acid sequence: CAWSVRFTEACF. Combining the CDR3 with reference TRBV30 and TRBJ1-1 gives the whole variable domain SQTIHQWPATLVQPVGSPLSLECTVEGTSNPNLYWYRQAAGRGLQLLFYSVGIGQISSEVPQNLSASRPQDRQFILSSKKLLLSDSGFYLCAWSVRFTEACFGQGTRLTVV.

This clonotype showed up many times. The V and J genes are TRBV2 and TRBJ2-7, with no clear D. V lost 7 bases, J lost 3 bases, and 7 bases lay in between. The CDR3 is 11 amino acids. CDR1 and CDR2 (germline): SNHLY, FYNNEI. The CDR3 nucleotides are TGTGCCAGCACCCGGAGCTACGAGCAGTACTTC. It encodes CASTRSYEQYF.

This clonotype was observed at least ten times. The V call is TRBV19, the J call TRBJ1-1; no clear D gene. The CDR3 is 13 amino acids. V lost 6 bases, J lost 1 base, and 9 bases lay in between. Germline V CDR1 and CDR2: LNHDA, SQIVND (reference sequence). The CDR3 nucleotides are TGTGCCAGTAGCGACCAGTGGAACACTGAAGCTTTCTTT. It translates to CASSDQWNTEAFF.

This clonotype was counted ten times or more. The rearrangement links TRBV29-1 to TRBJ1-2; D is unclear. The length of the CDR3 is 9 residues. Trimming pared 3 bases from V and 13 bases from J, leaving 9 bases between. In germline, CDR1 is SQVTM, CDR2 ANQGSEA. CDR3 in DNA: TGCAGCGTTGATGGGATCGCCACCTTC. Translation gives CSVDGIATF.

This clonotype occurred many times. The rearrangement uses TRBV9 and TRBJ2-2; TRBD2 matches 9 bases. V was clipped by 0 bases and J by 2 bases; unmatched bases: 5. Germline CDR1 reads SGDLS; CDR2 reads YYNGEE. The CDR3 extends over 17 amino acids. CDR3 sequence (DNA): TGTGCCAGCAGCGTAGTAGCGGGGGCCCCAAACACCGGGGAGCTGTTTTTT. Translation gives CASSVVAGAPNTGELFF.

This clonotype was counted many times. The chain carries TRBV6-1 and TRBJ1-1, with D unclear. The CDR3 has 12 residues. The V gene's germline CDR1 is MNHNS and CDR2 SASEGT. V gave up 5 bases and J gave up 4 bases, with 8 bases separating them. This CDR3 reads CASSPQVTEAFF. As DNA, the CDR3 is TGTGCCAGCAGTCCCCAAGTCACTGAAGCTTTCTTT.

This clonotype appeared many times. V gene TRBV28 combines with J gene TRBJ2-2; no definite D call. The CDR3 covers 14 residues. Trimming pared 8 bases from V and 1 base from J, leaving 11 bases between. Germline assignment: CDR1 MDHEN and CDR2 SYDVKM. DNA of the CDR3: TGTGCCAGCGGAGCCGAAATGAACACCGGGGAGCTGTTTTTT. Amino acid sequence: CASGAEMNTGELFF.

V is TRBV6-1 and J is TRBJ1-5; 10 bases fit TRBD1. J gave up 6 bases and V 6 bases, and 8 bases lay outside the gene matches. CDR1 MNHNS and CDR2 SASEGT come from the germline V gene. This CDR3 has 15 amino acids. In DNA, the CDR3 is TGTGCCAGCAGCCCGGGACAGGGGAAGGGTCAGCCCCAGCATTTT. Translated, it gives CASSPGQGKGQPQHF.